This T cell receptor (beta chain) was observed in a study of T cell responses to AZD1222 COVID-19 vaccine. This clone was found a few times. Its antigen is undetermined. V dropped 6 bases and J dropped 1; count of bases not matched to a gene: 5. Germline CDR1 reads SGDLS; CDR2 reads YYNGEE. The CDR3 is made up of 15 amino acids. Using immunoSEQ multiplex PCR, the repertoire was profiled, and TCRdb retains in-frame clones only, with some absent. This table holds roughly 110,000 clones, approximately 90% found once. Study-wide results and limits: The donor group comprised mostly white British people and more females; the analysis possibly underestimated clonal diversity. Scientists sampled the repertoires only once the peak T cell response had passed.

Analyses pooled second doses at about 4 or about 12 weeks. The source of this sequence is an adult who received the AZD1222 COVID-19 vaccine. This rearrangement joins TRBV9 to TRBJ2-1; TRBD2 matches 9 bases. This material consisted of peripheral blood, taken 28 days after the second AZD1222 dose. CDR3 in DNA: TGTGCCAGCACCCCGGGACTAGCTTCCTACAATGAGCAGTTCTTC. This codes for CASTPGLASYNEQFF.